This T cell receptor beta chain is drawn from a study of beta chain features in type 1 diabetes. Study-wide points: In every one of the four CD4+ subsets, TCRB CDR3s were moderately but significantly shorter in Type 1 diabetes patients. Naive, central memory and Treg TCRB repertoires appeared more alike in patients than in healthy donors.

Sorted populations all had greater than 95% purity. This clone has more than one count but fewer than ten. Its target is unknown. Every isolated RNA sample was fully reverse transcribed, so sequencing captured expressed TCRB transcripts. Approximately 3.5 million reads per sample were averaged for naive, central memory and regulatory samples. Using immunoSEQ multiplex PCR, the repertoire was profiled, and TCRdb retains in-frame clones only, with some absent. The sample holds about 660,000 clones; about 14% are singletons and the top ten take 0.03% to 0.04%. Looked up from germline, CDR1 is SGHRS and CDR2 is YFSETQ. Deletions cut 4 bases from V and 0 bases from J, with 8 bases between. This CDR3 comprises 14 residues.

The sequence was obtained from a man aged 18 to 29 with type 1 diabetes. The chain carries TRBV5-1 and TRBJ2-4; the D is unclear. Sequencing was done on a sample of naive CD4+ T cells from blood. CDR3 loop: CASSPALAKNIQYF. CDR3 bases: TGCGCCAGCAGCCCCGCCCTAGCCAAAAACATTCAGTACTTC.